The 21 T cell receptor beta chains reported below all come from one sample, sequenced in a study of tissue T cells after allogeneic stem cell transplantation. Time point indicated: mouse harvest day 7 after allogeneic transplant. Mouse grafts combined 10^7 T-cell-depleted bone marrow cells with 10^6 splenic CD5+ T cells. The data were produced by immunoSEQ multiplex PCR, yet TCRdb's version contains in-frame clones alone and is incomplete. Of around 4,200 clones in the sample, approximately 59% were seen once. Sequencing was done on a sample of spleen. The receptors stem from a female BALB/c mouse given C57BL/6 T cells with graft-versus-host disease after an allogeneic hematopoietic cell transplant.

As to this clone: Any gene name here is a mouse gene name. Read coverage stops 1 residue before the CDR3 terminus; the germline J gene supplies the remainder. V gene TRBV12-1 combines with J gene TRBJ2-5; 12 bases are a match to TRBD2. With V trimmed by 0 bases and J by 2 bases, 2 bases remained unmatched. Germline loops: CDR1 SGHSN, CDR2 HYEKVE. CDR3 size: 16 residues. The CDR3 loop reads CASSLDWGGAQDTQYF. Incomplete CDR3 DNA: TGTGCCAGCTCTCTCGACTGGGGGGGCGCCCAAGACACCCAGTAC.

A note on this clone: Gene names are mouse gene names. The CDR3 end falls 1 residue outside the read, so it is completed with the germline J gene. The chain couples TRBV19 to TRBJ2-7, with D tentatively TRBD1 (5 bases). The germline V and J ends were trimmed by 0 bases and 6 bases, with 7 bases remaining between them. Germline V gene lookup returns CDR1 FNHDT and CDR2 SITEND (reference sequence). CDR3 size: 12 residues. CDR3 bases read: TGTGCCAGCAGTATAGAAAGGGGTGAACAGTAC. This translates into CASSIERGEQY. The entire CDR3 sequence reads CASSIERGEQYF.

Comments on this clone: The gene symbols are mouse symbols. The CDR3 end is not reached by the read, which stops 1 residue before it; the germline J gene fills it in. V is TRBV13-1 and J is TRBJ2-4; 11 bases align to TRBD2. V gave up 8 bases and J gave up 7 bases; unmatched junction bases: 6. The V gene's germline CDR1 is NSHNY and CDR2 SYGAGN. CDR3 length: 13 residues. CDR3 bases read: TGTGCCAGTGGACTGGGGGGAGAGGACACCTTGTAC. Its protein is CASGLGGEDTLY. The CDR3 in its entirety is CASGLGGEDTLYF.

Worth noting for this clone: Gene names denote mouse genes. The read ends 1 residue shy of where the CDR3 ends; the end is completed using the germline J gene. V and J are TRBV26 and TRBJ1-4; tentative D call: TRBD1 (5 bases). CDR1 and CDR2 from the germline V gene are KGHPV and FQNQEV (reference sequence). The length of the CDR3 is 14 residues. The germline V and J ends were trimmed by 6 bases and 0 bases, with 8 bases remaining between them. CDR3 DNA, as far as it was read: TGTGCCAGCAGCTGGGGGATTTCCAACGAAAGATTATTT. Encoded protein: CASSWGISNERLF. The full CDR3 sequence reads CASSWGISNERLFF.

Remarks on this clone: Each gene name is a mouse one. The part of the CDR3 DNA that was read is TGTGCCAGCAGTGGGTGGGGGGGCACGGGTGCAGAAACGCTGTAT. This gives the protein CASSGWGGTGAETLY. The entire CDR3 sequence reads CASSGWGGTGAETLYF. The J gene is TRBJ2-3, the V gene TRBV13-3; 9 bases fit TRBD2. The CDR3 is cut off 1 residue early in the read; its end comes from the germline J gene. Germline loops: CDR1 NNHDY, CDR2 SYVADS. J lost 1 base, V lost 3 bases, and 6 bases had no gene match. The CDR3 has 16 residues.

Concerning this clone itself: Gene and germline names: mouse. CDR3 protein: CASSRWDREGTGQLYF. CDR3 bases read: TGTGCTAGCAGTAGATGGGACAGGGAGGGCACCGGGCAGCTCTAC. The chain recombines TRBV17 with TRBJ2-2; 9 bases are shared with TRBD1. From the germline J gene comes the end of the CDR3, since the read stops 1 residue before it. The germline CDR1 and CDR2 sequences are MNHDT and YYDKIL. CDR3 length: 16 residues. Trimming at V came to 2 bases and at J to 4 bases, leaving 5 bases not matched to a gene.

On this clone: The gene names here belong to mouse. The CDR3 goes on 1 residue after the read ends, and that part is filled in from the germline J gene. J is TRBJ1-1 and V is TRBV26, with D possibly TRBD1 on 5 matching bases. This CDR3 is built from 13 residues. Germline-derived CDR1 and CDR2 are KGHPV and FQNQEV (reference sequence). With 4 bases removed from V and 0 bases from J, the gap between germline ends came to 6 bases. CDR3 DNA (partial): TGTGCCAGCAGTCGGACACCAAACACAGAAGTCTTC. It translates to CASSRTPNTEVF. The entire CDR3 is CASSRTPNTEVFF.

About this clone: Each gene name is a mouse one. The missing CDR3 end, 1 residue past where the read stops, is filled in from the germline J gene. The V call is TRBV26, the J call TRBJ2-4, with D unclear. The germline V gene has CDR1 KGHPV and CDR2 FQNQEV (reference sequence). Deletions cut 4 bases from V and 3 bases from J, with 2 bases between. The CDR3 covers 11 residues. This CDR3 is CASSPQNTLYF. The CDR3 bases that were read are TGTGCCAGCAGTCCCCAAAACACCTTGTAC.

This clone was seen a handful of times. These gene names are mouse names. Read data end 1 residue before the CDR3 end; the end is taken from the germline J gene. The chain employs TRBV3 and TRBJ1-2; unclear D gene. Per the germline V gene, CDR1 is SNHLY and CDR2 is FYNGKV (reference sequence). The CDR3 runs to 13 residues. The ends were cut back, 3 bases at V and 2 bases at J, with 7 bases in the middle. Incomplete CDR3 DNA: TGTGCCAGCAGCTTCCTCATGAACTCCGACTACACC. It codes for CASSFLMNSDYT. The CDR3 reads in full as CASSFLMNSDYTF.

Comment on this clone: Gene and germline names: mouse. The read ends 1 residue before the CDR3 terminus; that terminus is restored from the germline J gene. The chain joins TRBV29 to TRBJ2-3; the D gene is possibly TRBD1 (7 bases). Trimming removed 0 bases at V and 3 bases at J, with 7 bases between. Germline CDR1 and CDR2: MSHET and SYDVDS. There are 14 residues in the CDR3. The DNA read from the CDR3 is TGTGCTAGCAGTTTATCAGGGGGCGCAGAAACGCTGTAT. As protein: CASSLSGGAETLY. The entire CDR3 is CASSLSGGAETLYF. Based on the CDR3 plus reference TRBV29 and TRBJ2-3, the full variable domain is DMKVTQMPRYLIKRMGENVLLECGQDMSHETMYWYRQDPGLGLQLIYISYDVDSNSEGDIPKGYRVSRKKREHFSLILDSAKTNQTSVYFCASSLSGGAETLYFGSGTRLTVL.

As regards this clone: Germline and genes: mouse. The CDR3 is cut off 1 residue early in the read; its end comes from the germline J gene. The chain carries TRBV20 and TRBJ2-5, with TRBD2 identical over 7 bases. Losses at the gene ends were 0 bases for V and 6 bases for J; bases not matched to a gene: 6. Germline V gene data show CDR1 as GFQATS and CDR2 as STVNSAI. This CDR3 spans 14 amino acids. This chain's CDR3 is CGARDSWGSDTQYF. The CDR3 DNA, read in part, is TGTGGTGCTAGGGATTCCTGGGGGAGCGACACCCAGTAC.

In the case of this clone: The genes are named according to mouse. CDR3 in amino acids: CASSQTGTFNQDTQYF. The CDR3 DNA, read in part, is TGTGCCAGCAGCCAAACGGGGACATTTAACCAAGACACCCAGTAC. This chain joins TRBV2 and TRBJ2-5, with a tentative D call TRBD1 (6 bases). The read comes to an end 1 residue before the CDR3 does, leaving the germline J gene to fill in the end. Trimming removed 2 bases at V and 0 bases at J, with 12 bases between. The CDR3 consists of 16 residues. Germline CDR1 reads LGHNA; CDR2 reads YSYQKL.

In regard to this clone: The listed genes are named as in mouse. CDR3 amino acids: CASSPGQGSSNERLFF. The CDR3 DNA, read in part, is TGTGCCAGCAGCCCGGGACAGGGGTCTTCCAACGAAAGATTATTT. This chain uses TRBV13-1 with TRBJ1-4, with 10 bases lining up with TRBD1. The CDR3 end lies 1 residue beyond the end of the read and is filled in from the germline J gene. This CDR3 is built from 16 residues. Germline V gene data show CDR1 as NSHNY and CDR2 as SYGAGN. The V segment lost 5 bases and the J segment 1 base; nucleotides outside the gene matches: 5.

This clone was detected only a few times. Mouse germline and gene names are used. The CDR3 end falls 1 residue outside the read, so it is completed with the germline J gene. The V and J genes are TRBV16 and TRBJ1-4, with a weak D call TRBD1 (6 bases). Germline values: CDR1 SGHSA, CDR2 FRNQAP. The CDR3 extends over 13 amino acids. Trimming shortened V by 8 bases and J by 2 bases, and 9 bases separated the two germline ends. Incomplete CDR3 DNA: TGTGCAAGCGGGGGGGGCTCCAACGAAAGATTATTT. Translating it yields CASGGGSNERLF. Given in full, the CDR3 is CASGGGSNERLFF.

On this clone itself: Mouse gene names and germline throughout. Read data end 1 residue before the CDR3 end; the end is taken from the germline J gene. V and J are TRBV14 and TRBJ2-7; tentatively, D is TRBD1 or TRBD2 (5 bases each). Germline V CDR1 and CDR2: SGHDT, FRDEAV. Trimming took off 1 base at V and 0 bases at J, with 5 bases between the two ends. The CDR3 is made up of 13 amino acids. The CDR3 reads CASSFGGSYEQYF. The CDR3 bases that were read are TGTGCCAGCAGTTTCGGGGGCTCCTATGAACAGTAC. Full variable domain (missing parts from reference TRBV14 and TRBJ2-7): EAGVTQSPRYAVLQEGQAVSFWCDPISGHDTLYWYQQPRDQGPQLLVYFRDEAVIDNSQLPSDRFSAVRPKGTNSTLKIQSAKQGDTATYLCASSFGGSYEQYFGPGTRLTVL.

In its sample, this clone was seen a few times. Gene names refer to mouse genes. The read gets to within 1 residue of the CDR3 end, and the germline J gene fills in the rest. The gene calls are TRBV13-1 and TRBJ1-2; perhaps TRBD1 as D (5 bases). CDR3 size: 12 residues. The V gene's germline CDR1 is NSHNY and CDR2 SYGAGN. Trimming shortened V by 0 bases and J by 6 bases, and 6 bases separated the two germline ends. The CDR3 DNA, read in part, is TGTGCCAGCAGTGATGCAGGGACCGACTACACC. It encodes CASSDAGTDYT. The whole CDR3 sequence reads CASSDAGTDYTF.

This clone was detected only a few times. The gene names here belong to mouse. The CDR3 end is not reached by the read, which stops 1 residue before it; the germline J gene fills it in. The chain couples TRBV13-1 to TRBJ2-4; the D is unclear. Germline V CDR1 and CDR2: NSHNY, SYGAGN. The CDR3 has 13 amino acids. V lost 2 bases to trimming and J lost 4 bases, with 8 bases between them. The CDR3 loop reads CASSDDAENTLYF. CDR3 DNA, as far as it was read: TGTGCCAGCAGTGACGATGCAGAAAACACCTTGTAC.

The table lists this clone with a few counts. Any gene name here is a mouse gene name. Coverage ceases 1 residue before the CDR3 finishes, and the germline J gene fills in the end. This sequence joins TRBV12-2 and TRBJ1-3, with D hard to call. CDR1 is SGHLS, CDR2 HYDKME, per germline. V was cut by 0 bases and J by 0 bases, with 5 bases left in between. The CDR3 spans 14 residues. CDR3 DNA (partial): TGTGCCAGCTCTCTCGCCGATTCTGGAAATACGCTCTAT. It is translated as CASSLADSGNTLY. The entire CDR3 protein reads CASSLADSGNTLYF.

A single count supports this clone. One end of the junction is discordant with germline, which a read error may explain. Gene names denote mouse genes. The read gets to within 1 residue of the CDR3 end, and the germline J gene fills in the rest. The chain employs TRBV12-2 and TRBJ2-7; D gene uncertain. CDR3 length equals 14 residues. Germline V CDR1 and CDR2: SGHLS, HYDKME. The CDR3 DNA, read in part, is TGTGCCGGCTCCCCCGGCCAAAGCTCCTATGAACAGTAC. Amino acid sequence: CAGSPGQSSYEQY. The CDR3, in full, reads CAGSPGQSSYEQYF.

About this clone: Gene labels here are mouse ones. Read sequence stops 1 residue before the CDR3 end, and the germline J gene provides the missing end. The J gene is TRBJ2-1, the V gene TRBV29; TRBD1 matches 8 bases. The germline CDR1 and CDR2 sequences are MSHET and SYDVDS. CDR3 size: 14 residues. V was clipped by 8 bases and J by 3 bases; unmatched bases: 6. CDR3 protein: CASDSGGGYAEQFF. The part of the CDR3 DNA that was read is TGTGCTAGCGACTCAGGGGGCGGCTATGCTGAGCAGTTC.

Turning to this clone: Gene names follow the mouse nomenclature. The read halts 1 residue ahead of the CDR3 end, with the missing end drawn from the germline J gene. This chain connects TRBV16 to TRBJ2-1; 7 bases align to TRBD1. This CDR3 has 15 amino acids. V dropped 5 bases and J dropped 1; count of bases not matched to a gene: 5. Germline lookup yields CDR1 SGHSA and CDR2 FRNQAP. The CDR3 sequence is CASSDTGENYAEQFF. The part of the CDR3 DNA that was read is TGTGCAAGCAGCGATACAGGGGAAAACTATGCTGAGCAGTTC.